This T cell receptor (beta chain) appears in the sequencing data of a study of OX40 agonist ivuxolimab in advanced cancers. The method was immunoSEQ multiplex PCR; TCRdb's version includes in-frame clones alone and lacks a portion of them. The table has 60,000 to 65,000 clones, approximately 90% seen once. Per germline, CDR1 MGHDK and CDR2 SYGVNS. V shed 6 bases and J 0 bases; nucleotides not matched to a gene: 14. This CDR3 spans 18 amino acids. This TCR was recovered from an adult with an advanced solid tumor such as melanoma, head and neck, liver or kidney cancer. The chain recombines TRBV25-1 with TRBJ1-2; 9 bases fit TRBD1. This specimen was CD4+ or CD8+ T cells sorted from blood, taken in a trial of the OX40 agonist ivuxolimab. In DNA form, the CDR3 reads TGTGCCAGCAGCCCGGGACAGGGACTTGAGGAATCTAACTATGGCTACACCTTC. Translation gives CASSPGQGLEESNYGYTF.